One and the same sample provided the 20 T cell receptor beta chains below, sequenced in a study of T cells in Graves' hyperthyroidism and ophthalmopathy. RNA transcripts yielded amplified TCR beta CDR3 regions. An initial round of RT-PCR targeting the TCR CDR3 relied on the HTBI primer set. Via MiXCR, TCRdb re-called the multiplex PCR reads, giving one row per CDR3 protein. The table has around 600,000 distinct CDR3 sequences, around 14% seen once. The material sequenced was blood. The origin of the receptors is a woman aged 18-29 years with Graves' ophthalmopathy.

On this clonotype itself: One end of the junction varies from germline; a read error may be responsible. This rearrangement joins TRBV12-3 or TRBV12-4 to TRBJ2-3, with 7 positions matching TRBD2. This CDR3 region has 19 residues. CDR3 DNA: TGTGCCAGCAGTCTAGTAGCGGGTTATGTGGGTTTGAGCACAGGTACGCAGTATTTT. It codes for CASSLVAGYVGLSTGTQYF.

This clonotype was picked up many times. V is TRBV11-2 and J is TRBJ1-2; D is undetermined. V lost 3 bases and J lost 0, with 11 bases in between. Germline assignment: CDR1 SGHAT and CDR2 FQNNGV. This CDR3 comprises 15 residues. The CDR3 region is CASSLMAASNYGYTF. CDR3 bases: TGTGCCAGCAGCTTGATGGCAGCTTCTAACTATGGCTACACCTTC.

Ten or more counts support this clonotype. CDR3 sequence: CSARDTGGGETQYF. In DNA, the CDR3 is TGCAGTGCTAGAGATACAGGGGGCGGAGAGACCCAGTACTTC. The chain combines TRBV20-1 with TRBJ2-5; TRBD1 matches at 9 bases. Looked up from germline, CDR1 is DFQATT and CDR2 is SNEGSKA (reference sequence). Unmatched junction bases numbered 3, after V lost 0 bases and J lost 4 bases. The CDR3 loop spans 14 amino acids.

This clonotype was seen ten or more times. The chain carries TRBV30 and TRBJ2-7; D gene uncertain. The germline V gene encodes CDR1 GTSNPN and CDR2 SVGIG (reference sequence). The CDR3 contains 12 residues. The V end was cut by 3 bases, the J end by 4 bases, with 10 bases between. The CDR3 nucleotides are TGTGCCTGGAGCCAGGTGGGTTACGAGCAGTACTTC. Translating gives CAWSQVGYEQYF.

This clonotype was detected many times. J is TRBJ2-5 and V is TRBV20-1; D is possibly TRBD2 (6 bases). From germline, CDR1 is DFQATT and CDR2 SNEGSKA (reference sequence). The CDR3 extends over 16 amino acids. V was cut by 5 bases and J by 5 bases, with 24 bases left in between. The CDR3 nucleotides read TGCAGTGCTTCGCGAGGGAGGCAGGGACGATTGGAGACCCAGTACTTC. Encoded protein: CSASRGRQGRLETQYF.

This clonotype occurred many times. The chain combines TRBV6-1 with TRBJ2-7, with D possibly matching TRBD2 (6 bases). The CDR3 contains 15 residues. Trimming cost V 4 bases and J 4 bases, with 17 bases left between them. Germline V gives CDR1 MNHNS, CDR2 SASEGT. This CDR3 reads CASSGRGGVVYEQYF. CDR3 nucleotide sequence: TGTGCCAGCAGTGGCCGTGGAGGGGTGGTGTACGAGCAGTACTTC.

This clonotype was seen a handful of times. The CDR3 here is CASSLTGGVNGYTF. For the CDR3, the DNA is TGTGCCAGTAGCCTGACAGGGGGCGTCAATGGCTACACCTTC. The chain combines TRBV19 with TRBJ1-2; 10 bases fit TRBD1. The CDR3 extends over 14 amino acids. With V trimmed by 6 bases and J by 6 bases, 7 bases remained unmatched. Germline values: CDR1 LNHDA, CDR2 SQIVND (reference sequence).

This clonotype was detected ten times or more. The chain employs TRBV15 and TRBJ2-7; D call uncertain. There are 13 residues in the CDR3. Germline V CDR1 and CDR2: LNHNV, YYDKDF (reference sequence). V was clipped by 5 bases and J by 3 bases, with 11 bases between them. The CDR3 region is CATSPRPNYEQYF. In nucleotides, the CDR3 is TGTGCCACCAGCCCGAGACCAAACTACGAGCAGTACTTC.

This clonotype occurred a few times. The chain combines TRBV9 with TRBJ2-1, with 7 bases aligning to TRBD2. The V segment lost 0 bases and the J segment 1 base; nucleotides outside the gene matches: 10. In germline, CDR1 is SGDLS, CDR2 YYNGEE. CDR3 length: 18 amino acids. This CDR3 is CASSVGQTRERSYNEQFF. The CDR3 DNA sequence: TGTGCCAGCAGCGTAGGGCAGACGCGGGAGAGGTCCTACAATGAGCAGTTCTTC.

Ten or more counts support this clonotype. The V and J genes are TRBV11-3 and TRBJ2-3, with 13 bases matching TRBD2. This CDR3 region has 18 residues. Germline assignment: CDR1 SGHNT and CDR2 YENEEA. Losses at the gene ends were 1 base for V and 0 bases for J; bases not matched to a gene: 4. The DNA of the CDR3 is TGTGCCAGCAGCTTAGGACCGGGACTAGCGGGGAGCACAGATACGCAGTATTTT. It translates to CASSLGPGLAGSTDTQYF.

The V and J genes are TRBV6-1 and TRBJ2-1, with TRBD2 matching 8 bases. Unmatched junction bases numbered 10, after V lost 5 bases and J lost 7 bases. The germline CDR1 and CDR2 sequences are MNHNS and SASEGT. The CDR3 is made up of 15 amino acids. The CDR3 here is CASSRPSGGWNEQFF. As DNA, the CDR3 is TGTGCCAGCAGTCGACCTTCGGGAGGGTGGAATGAGCAGTTCTTC.

V gene TRBV20-1 combines with J gene TRBJ2-3; D is possibly TRBD2 (6 bases). This CDR3 region has 15 residues. The V gene's germline CDR1 is DFQATT and CDR2 SNEGSKA (reference sequence). V was clipped by 0 bases and J by 2 bases, with 12 bases between them. The CDR3 coding sequence is TGCAGTGCTAGAGAGGGCGGGACTTACACAGATACGCAGTATTTT. This sequence encodes CSAREGGTYTDTQYF.

The sample holds many counts of this clonotype. V gene TRBV28 combines with J gene TRBJ1-1; 7 bases agree with TRBD1. J was trimmed by 4 bases and V by 7 bases; bases with no gene match: 9. This CDR3 is built from 14 residues. The germline gives CDR1 MDHEN, CDR2 SYDVKM. CDR3 sequence reads: CASKLSPGGTEAFF. The CDR3 DNA follows: TGTGCCAGCAAGTTATCCCCAGGGGGCACTGAAGCTTTCTTT. Full variable domain (rest looked up from reference TRBV28 and TRBJ1-1): DVKVTQSSRYLVKRTGEKVFLECVQDMDHENMFWYRQDPGLGLRLIYFSYDVKMKEKGDIPEGYSVSREKKERFSLILESASTNQTSMYLCASKLSPGGTEAFFGQGTRLTVV.

This clonotype was recorded many times. This sequence joins TRBV2 and TRBJ1-1, with D tentatively TRBD1 (5 bases). Trimming pared 5 bases from V and 1 base from J, leaving 8 bases between. The germline V gene encodes CDR1 SNHLY and CDR2 FYNNEI. The CDR3 is 13 amino acids. The CDR3 sequence: CASSRQWNTEAFF. In DNA form, the CDR3 reads TGTGCCAGCAGTAGACAGTGGAACACTGAAGCTTTCTTT. Full variable domain (remainder filled in from reference TRBV2 and TRBJ1-1): EPEVTQTPSHQVTQMGQEVILRCVPISNHLYFYWYRQILGQKVEFLVSFYNNEISEKSEIFDDQFSVERPDGSNFTLKIRSTKLEDSAMYFCASSRQWNTEAFFGQGTRLTVV.

This clonotype was seen many times. The rearrangement links TRBV2 to TRBJ1-5; TRBD1 is a possible D gene (6 bases). Looked up from germline, CDR1 is SNHLY and CDR2 is FYNNEI. The CDR3 loop spans 16 amino acids. V gave up 8 bases and J gave up 0 bases, with 17 bases separating them. In DNA form, the CDR3 reads TGTGCCAGCGCGACAGGCGGAGGGTATAGCAATCAGCCCCAGCATTTT. Its translation: CASATGGGYSNQPQHF.

At least ten counts were recorded for this clonotype. J is TRBJ2-7 and V is TRBV27, with D maybe TRBD2 (5 bases). The ends were cut back, 5 bases at V and 6 bases at J, with 14 bases in the middle. CDR1 and CDR2 from the germline V gene are MNHEY and SMNVEV (reference sequence). This CDR3 has 13 residues. The CDR3 DNA reads as TGTGCCAGCAGTCCGGGGTCCGGGCGCGAGCAGTACTTC. Protein product: CASSPGSGREQYF.

In its sample, this clonotype was seen many times. V is TRBV11-2 and J is TRBJ1-2; TRBD1 might be the D (6 bases). V was cut by 5 bases and J by 7 bases, with 20 bases left in between. The CDR3 is made up of 15 amino acids. Germline-derived CDR1 and CDR2 are SGHAT and FQNNGV. Written as DNA, the CDR3 is TGTGCCAGCAGCCGCAGACGGGGGGGCGAAGGTGGCTACACCTTC. The encoded protein is CASSRRRGGEGGYTF.

This clonotype was seen repeatedly, ten times or more. The gene calls are TRBV3-1 and TRBJ2-1, with TRBD2 matching over 8 bases. Trimming at V came to 1 base and at J to 1 base, leaving 12 bases not matched to a gene. Germline lookup yields CDR1 LGHDT and CDR2 YNNKEL (reference sequence). This CDR3 has 19 amino acids. CDR3 coding DNA: TGTGCCAGCAGCCAAGGAGCGGGAGAGTATATTAAGTCCTACAATGAGCAGTTCTTC. Translated: CASSQGAGEYIKSYNEQFF.

A few counts support this clonotype. A much larger clone differs by one base, so this may be a read error. This chain connects TRBV12-3 or TRBV12-4 to TRBJ2-7; TRBD1 matches at 7 bases. This CDR3 region has 14 residues. The CDR3 DNA sequence: TGTGCCAGCAGGATTACAGGGGCGTCCTACGAGCGGTACTTC. Its protein is CASRITGASYERYF.

The V gene is TRBV28, the J gene TRBJ2-5; D may be TRBD1 or TRBD2 (7 bases each). Trimming removed 6 bases at V and 5 bases at J, with 25 bases between. Germline CDR1 is MDHEN and CDR2 is SYDVKM. The CDR3 runs 17 residues. For the CDR3, the DNA is TGTGCCAGCAGGGTACAGGGGAGGGGATCCTTTCAGGAGACCCAGTACTTC. It is translated as CASRVQGRGSFQETQYF.